These 23 T cell receptor beta chains originate from one sample sequenced in a study of CD8 T cells in ankylosing spondylitis. TCRdb passed the 5' RACE reads through MiXCR, listing each CDR3 protein once. Among about 340,000 distinct CDR3 sequences, around 15% were seen once, and the ten largest hold 1.1%. Material for sequencing was blood, either unsorted or a sorted T cell fraction (not recorded which). These receptors were obtained from a male donor with ankylosing spondylitis or in good health (not recorded which).

The rearrangement links TRBV5-1 to TRBJ1-6, with a possible D match to TRBD1 (5 bases). V was cut by 7 bases and J by 6 bases, with 14 bases left in between. The CDR3 has 14 amino acids. CDR1 and CDR2 (germline): SGHRS, YFSETQ. The CDR3 DNA is TGCGCCAGCGGGACCGGGACGGTTAATTCACCCCTCCACTTT. Its translation: CASGTGTVNSPLHF.

The chain has TRBV20-1 and TRBJ1-2, with TRBD1 as a possible D gene (5 bases). Germline loops: CDR1 DFQATT, CDR2 SNEGSKA (reference sequence). CDR3 size: 14 residues. Trimming took 0 bases from V and 3 from J, leaving 11 bases between them. CDR3 amino acids: CSARDGTGDYGYTF. CDR3 coding DNA: TGCAGTGCTAGAGATGGGACGGGTGACTATGGCTACACCTTC.

This chain joins TRBV6-1 and TRBJ1-2; the D gene is possibly TRBD1 (5 bases). Trimming left V 3 bases short and J 1 base short, with 9 bases between. The CDR3 totals 14 residues. Germline assignment: CDR1 MNHNS and CDR2 SASEGT. The CDR3 loop reads CASSDPTVNYGYTF. CDR3 bases: TGTGCCAGCAGTGACCCGACAGTTAACTATGGCTACACCTTC.

This clonotype was observed many times. The chain combines TRBV29-1 with TRBJ1-1; no firm D call. This CDR3 has 14 amino acids. The V and J ends lost 4 bases and 0 bases respectively, with 12 bases between them. Looked up from germline, CDR1 is SQVTM and CDR2 is ANQGSEA. The CDR3 loop reads CSVGPFNLNTEAFF. CDR3 nucleotide sequence: TGCAGCGTTGGTCCCTTTAATTTGAACACTGAAGCTTTCTTT.

V gene TRBV7-6 combines with J gene TRBJ2-2, with D unclear. The germline V and J ends were trimmed by 5 bases and 5 bases, with 18 bases remaining between them. This CDR3 is built from 16 residues. Germline V gene lookup returns CDR1 SGHVS and CDR2 FNYEAQ. CDR3 in DNA: TGTGCCAGCAGCCCAGGAAGCAGGCCTTCAACCGGGGAGCTGTTTTTT. Protein sequence: CASSPGSRPSTGELFF.

This rearrangement joins TRBV15 to TRBJ1-6; perhaps TRBD1 as D (5 bases). V was pared by 0 bases and J by 10 bases, with 10 bases between. Germline CDR1 is LNHNV and CDR2 is YYDKDF (reference sequence). CDR3 size: 14 residues. In DNA form, the CDR3 reads TGTGCCACCAGCAGAGAGGGGGACGGGTCACCCCTCCACTTT. Encoded protein: CATSREGDGSPLHF.

There are a few counts of this clonotype. This chain connects TRBV7-8 to TRBJ2-3; perhaps TRBD1 as D (6 bases). CDR1 is SGHVS and CDR2 is FQNEAQ in the germline V gene. With 8 bases removed from V and 1 base from J, the gap between germline ends came to 13 bases. This CDR3 comprises 14 residues. The CDR3 nucleotides are TGTGCCAGCTGCAGGGGAGCGGGCACAGATACGCAGTATTTT. Translated, it gives CASCRGAGTDTQYF.

The V gene is TRBV12-3 or TRBV12-4, the J gene TRBJ1-2; D unresolved. This CDR3 contains 14 residues. Trimming removed 5 bases at V and 2 bases at J, with 12 bases between. The CDR3 protein is CASSLGRHNYGYTF. DNA of the CDR3: TGTGCCAGCAGTCTAGGGCGGCACAACTATGGCTACACCTTC.

The rearrangement uses TRBV15 and TRBJ2-3, with D possibly TRBD2 on 6 matching bases. Trimming left V 0 bases short and J 12 bases short, with 10 bases between. Germline CDR1 LNHNV, CDR2 YYDKDF (reference sequence). There are 12 residues in the CDR3. CDR3 sequence: CATSRDLGTQYF. CDR3 in DNA: TGTGCCACCAGCAGAGATCTGGGGACTCAGTATTTT.

The sample holds a few counts of this clonotype. The chain employs TRBV20-1 and TRBJ2-3, with 7 bases matching TRBD2. The CDR3 runs to 15 residues. Germline V lookup: CDR1 DFQATT, CDR2 SNEGSKA (reference sequence). V was clipped by 5 bases and J by 0 bases; unmatched bases: 8. The CDR3 sequence: CSAPWAGVSTDTQYF. DNA of the CDR3: TGCAGTGCTCCTTGGGCGGGAGTTAGCACAGATACGCAGTATTTT.

This clonotype was found many times. The chain couples TRBV6-5 to TRBJ2-1, with D uncertain. The CDR3 length is 13 residues. V gave up 0 bases and J gave up 10 bases, with 10 bases separating them. CDR1 is MNHEY, CDR2 SVGAGI, per germline. The CDR3 is CASSYSRFGEQFF. For the CDR3, the DNA is TGTGCCAGCAGTTACTCCCGATTTGGGGAGCAGTTCTTC.

Only a few counts were recorded for this clonotype. CDR3 amino acids: CSAATSPRAYEQYF. In DNA, the CDR3 is TGCAGTGCTGCGACTAGCCCGAGGGCCTACGAGCAGTACTTC. V usage is TRBV20-1 and J usage is TRBJ2-7, with 7 bases matching TRBD2. Germline V CDR1 and CDR2: DFQATT, SNEGSKA (reference sequence). V lost 5 bases and J lost 2; bases outside the gene matches: 9. The CDR3 loop spans 14 amino acids.

The chain employs TRBV6-2 or TRBV6-3 and TRBJ1-4, with D unclear. Germline V gene lookup returns CDR1 MNHEY and CDR2 SVGEGT. The CDR3 covers 16 residues. Trimming removed 5 bases at V and 10 bases at J, with 23 bases between. CDR3: CASSHDWTAEKGKLFF. In DNA, the CDR3 is TGTGCCAGCAGTCACGATTGGACGGCCGAGAAGGGAAAACTGTTTTTT.

This clonotype was counted a few times. The V call is TRBV20-1, the J call TRBJ2-3; D uncertain. This CDR3 spans 14 amino acids. Trimming took off 3 bases at V and 0 bases at J, with 10 bases between the two ends. Looked up from germline, CDR1 is DFQATT and CDR2 is SNEGSKA (reference sequence). CDR3 sequence: CSASGWRSTDTQYF. As DNA, the CDR3 is TGCAGTGCTAGCGGCTGGCGTAGCACAGATACGCAGTATTTT.

This clonotype was counted a few times. The chain uses TRBV5-1 and TRBJ2-1; D is tentatively TRBD1 or TRBD2 (6 bases each). CDR3 length equals 14 residues. The germline V gene encodes CDR1 SGHRS and CDR2 YFSETQ. Deletions cut 7 bases from V and 0 bases from J, with 11 bases between. The CDR3 bases are TGCGCCAGCCTGAAGGGGGGCTCCTACAATGAGCAGTTCTTC. The encoded protein is CASLKGGSYNEQFF.

This clonotype was recorded a few times. The CDR3 region is CASSPSGTGQGKLFF. Here the CDR3 DNA reads TGCGCCAGCAGTCCTTCCGGGACAGGGCAGGGAAAACTGTTTTTT. V gene TRBV5-1 combines with J gene TRBJ1-4; 9 positions agree with TRBD1. The CDR3 is 15 residues long. Germline CDR1 and CDR2: SGHRS and YFSETQ. J gave up 10 bases and V 5 bases, and 12 bases lay outside the gene matches.

The V gene is TRBV24-1, the J gene TRBJ2-1, with a tentative D call TRBD2 (7 bases). The CDR3 loop spans 14 amino acids. V was trimmed by 3 bases and J by 9 bases, leaving 14 bases between them. The V gene's germline CDR1 is KGHDR and CDR2 SFDVKD. The CDR3 DNA reads TGTGCCACCAGTGATAAGGGGGGGAAAACTGAGCAGTTCTTC. Its protein is CATSDKGGKTEQFF.

This chain uses TRBV10-3 with TRBJ1-2; 7 bases are shared with TRBD1. Trimming at V came to 2 bases and at J to 5 bases, leaving 2 bases not matched to a gene. Germline assignment: CDR1 ENHRY and CDR2 SYGVKD. This CDR3 has 13 amino acids. CDR3 in DNA: TGTGCCATCAGTGAGCAGGGGGATTATGGCTACACCTTC. Translating it yields CAISEQGDYGYTF.

J is TRBJ1-5 and V is TRBV5-1; the D gene is possibly TRBD1 (6 bases). The V gene lost 4 bases and the J gene lost 0 bases, with 11 bases spanning the gap. The CDR3 sequence is 15 residues long. CDR1 and CDR2 from the germline V gene are SGHRS and YFSETQ. CDR3: CASSLGHPSNQPQHF. The CDR3 DNA reads TGCGCCAGCAGCCTGGGACACCCTAGCAATCAGCCCCAGCATTTT.

The chain employs TRBV3-1 and TRBJ2-1; 11 bases match TRBD2. This CDR3 is 16 amino acids long. Per the germline V gene, CDR1 is LGHDT and CDR2 is YNNKEL (reference sequence). J gave up 4 bases and V 4 bases, and 6 bases lay outside the gene matches. The CDR3 DNA reads TGTGCCAGCAGCCTTTTTAGCGGGAGGGCGTACAATGAGCAGTTCTTC. Its protein is CASSLFSGRAYNEQFF.

This clonotype was recorded a few times. This chain uses TRBV5-1 with TRBJ1-2; no clear D gene. Germline V gene sequence: CDR1 SGHRS, CDR2 YFSETQ. V lost 8 bases and J lost 4, with 12 bases in between. This CDR3 contains 12 residues. DNA for the CDR3: TGCGCCAGTAAAATGGAGTCCTATGGCTACACCTTC. Protein: CASKMESYGYTF.

This clonotype appeared many times. This chain joins TRBV12-3 or TRBV12-4 and TRBJ2-2, with TRBD2 as a possible D gene (6 bases). This CDR3 comprises 15 residues. Trimming removed 6 bases from V and 4 bases from J, with 15 bases in between. The CDR3 spells CASRSSGLPTGELFF. The CDR3 nucleotides read TGTGCCAGCAGATCCTCGGGACTCCCCACCGGGGAGCTGTTTTTT.

This clonotype was seen a handful of times. V is TRBV18 and J is TRBJ2-7; tentatively, D is TRBD1 (5 bases). With 3 bases removed from V and 3 bases from J, the gap between germline ends came to 15 bases. CDR3 length: 15 residues. Germline V CDR1 and CDR2: KGHSH, LQKENI. DNA of the CDR3: TGTGCCAGCTCACCTCAGACGACAGTGGACTACGAGCAGTACTTC. Protein sequence: CASSPQTTVDYEQYF.